This T cell receptor beta chain was identified in a study of blood T cell repertoires in COVID-19. Study-wide context: There were acute and convalescent COVID-19 samples, and they came from the United States, Italy and Spain.

Produced via immunoSEQ multiplex PCR; TCRdb's table is partial and in-frame only. The profile shows approximately 390,000 clones, 88% of them singletons. V lost 4 bases to trimming and J lost 4 bases; unmatched junction nucleotides: 6. Per germline, CDR1 SGHNT and CDR2 YYREEE (reference sequence). The CDR3 loop spans 16 amino acids. Grouping used clinical history reported by participants in a survey and questionnaire. The sequence was obtained from a woman aged 40 to 50 with acute COVID-19. Sequencing used PBMCs or T cells enriched from blood (not recorded which). The J gene is TRBJ2-7, the V gene TRBV5-4; 15 positions match TRBD2. CDR3 residues: CASSAGTSGGLYEQYF. DNA for the CDR3: TGTGCCAGCAGCGCCGGGACTAGCGGGGGGTTGTACGAGCAGTACTTC.